This T cell receptor (beta chain) was captured in a study of Ad26.COV2.S vaccination and SARS-CoV-2 variants. Study in general: This donor came from the COV1001 trial of Ad26.COV2.S.

This table comes from immunoSEQ multiplex PCR, and its TCRdb copy is limited to in-frame clones, with some not included. The sample includes over 400,000 clones, less than 95% of them seen just once. Noted treatment: some 20 received Ad26.COV2.S at low or high dose, single or two shots; 5 received placebo; per-sample allocation not given. Following the first vaccine or placebo injection, samples were taken on day 63. Study outcomes and limitations: Participants given vaccine showed non-spike TCR breadth similar to that of placebo recipients.

V was pared by 5 bases and J by 0 bases, with 14 bases of the junction left unmatched. The CDR3 spans 19 residues. Germline V CDR1 and CDR2: SEHNR, FQNEAQ (reference sequence). Comments on this clone: Its antigen is unidentified.

Here the sequenced sample was peripheral blood, taken in a trial of Ad26.COV2.S vaccine versus placebo. The chain uses TRBV7-9 and TRBJ2-2; 8 nucleotides match TRBD1. This receptor was taken from a person between 18 and 60 years old who received the Ad26.COV2.S COVID-19 vaccine or a placebo. The CDR3 sequence: CASSLQGGAWFPNTGELFF. CDR3 DNA: TGTGCCAGCAGCCTACAGGGGGGCGCGTGGTTTCCGAACACCGGGGAGCTGTTTTTT. The full variable domain, rest sourced from reference TRBV7-9 and TRBJ2-2, is DTGVSQNPRHKITKRGQNVTFRCDPISEHNRLYWYRQTLGQGPEFLTYFQNEAQLEKSRLLSDRFSAERPKGSFSTLEIQRTEQGDSAMYLCASSLQGGAWFPNTGELFFGEGSRLTVL.